This T cell receptor beta chain came from a study of monozygotic twins with inflammatory bowel disease. Overall study findings and caveats: Between concordant and discordant twins, repertoire similarity failed to differ, a result that limited power may explain. Inverse Simpson values showed less TCRbeta diversity in IBD patients than in their healthy co-twins.

With regard to this clonotype: Its antigen remains unidentified.

The UMIs contained a 6-nucleotide sample barcode. They were added by template switching during cDNA synthesis. TCRdb re-called the 5' RACE reads; one entry per CDR3 protein, DNA not given. The sample data list some 150,000 distinct CDR3 sequences. The germline V gene has CDR1 MDHEN and CDR2 SYDVKM. This CDR3 has 16 amino acids. The chain has TRBV28 and TRBJ2-7; TCRdb reports TRBD2, a call that lacks DNA to check it against. The receptor was derived from a human donor with ulcerative colitis or Crohn's disease, or a healthy co-twin of an affected twin (not recorded which). Sequenced: blood. Here the CDR3 reads CASSLLRKAGAREQYF.